This T cell receptor beta chain came from a study of shared T cell receptors in the human thymus. Sequencing was performed with immunoSEQ multiplex PCR; in TCRdb, only in-frame clones are kept and a portion is missing. This sample has approximately 580,000 clones; about 84% occur once, and the top ten carry more than 0.01%. V trimming: 6 bases; J trimming: 4 bases; junction bases outside the gene matches: 14. The germline V gene has CDR1 SGHDN and CDR2 FVKESK. The CDR3 is made up of 17 amino acids. The same data also contributed to another study, on human thymus T cells. That paper states: The study used thymus tissue resected during corrective heart surgery. An apparent bias in V and J gene usage was seen in thymic and blood repertoires.

The source of this sequence is a boy under two years old with a congenital heart defect. The V gene is TRBV14, the J gene TRBJ2-7; TRBD1 matches at 11 bases. The sample was thymocytes. In DNA form, the CDR3 reads TGTGCCAGCAGTCAAACGCTCACCGGGACAGGGGGATACGAGCAGTACTTC. Protein sequence: CASSQTLTGTGGYEQYF.